A selection of T cell receptor beta chains follows, all from one sample in a study of cytomegalovirus exposure and HLA in healthy donors. Some clones are missing from TCRdb's copy, which holds only in-frame ones; the method was immunoSEQ multiplex PCR. Among fewer than 250,000 clones, approximately 90% were seen once, and the ten largest hold about 2.5%. The sequenced sample was PBMCs. These receptors were taken from a man between 18 and 35 years old in good health and CMV-seronegative. Both conserved end residues are part of each CDR3. The order of the fields is V gene, clone size, D gene, J gene, CDR3 DNA, CDR3 protein. A D gene is named only where the DNA matches it firmly. Size is omitted from some rows. Given values are once, few, many or a class for expanded clones.

v_gene: TRBV9
abundance: NA
d_gene: NA
j_gene: TRBJ2-3
CDR3nt: TGTGCCAGCAGCGTATCTTCAGTAAAGACAGATACGCAGTATTTT
CDR3aa: CASSVSSVKTDTQYF

v_gene: TRBV11-2
abundance: NA
d_gene: TRBD1
j_gene: TRBJ2-7
CDR3nt: TGTGCCAGCAGCTTAGGAACAGGGGGCATTTCTGGGTACGAGCAGTACTTC
CDR3aa: CASSLGTGGISGYEQYF

v_gene: TRBV19
abundance: NA
d_gene: NA
j_gene: TRBJ2-1
CDR3nt: TGTGCCAGTAGTCGCATCAGCGGCCGGCCCCCGGAGCAGTTCTTC
CDR3aa: CASSRISGRPPEQFF

v_gene: TRBV7-8
abundance: NA
d_gene: NA
j_gene: TRBJ2-2
CDR3nt: TGTGCCAGCAGCTTAGTGGTAGTTACCGGGGAGCTGTTTTTT
CDR3aa: CASSLVVVTGELFF

v_gene: TRBV29-1
abundance: NA
d_gene: TRBD2
j_gene: TRBJ2-1
CDR3nt: TGCAGCGTTGTCCTGAGACTAGCGGGAGGGCAGTTCTTC
CDR3aa: CSVVLRLAGGQFF

v_gene: TRBV4-3
abundance: NA
d_gene: NA
j_gene: TRBJ2-2
CDR3nt: TGCGCCAGCAGCCAAGCGCGAGCGACCGGGGAGCTGTTTTTT
CDR3aa: CASSQARATGELFF

v_gene: TRBV7-8
abundance: NA
d_gene: NA
j_gene: TRBJ2-7
CDR3nt: TGTGCCAGCAGCTTAGAAGTAGTGGGACACCCTACCCCCTACGAGCAGTACTTC
CDR3aa: CASSLEVVGHPTPYEQYF

v_gene: TRBV10-3
abundance: NA
d_gene: TRBD1
j_gene: TRBJ2-5
CDR3nt: TGTGCCATCAGTGACCTGACAGGGGGCCAAGAGACCCAGTACTTC
CDR3aa: CAISDLTGGQETQYF

v_gene: TRBV14
abundance: NA
d_gene: NA
j_gene: TRBJ1-1
CDR3nt: TGTGCCAGCAGCCAAATCGGCAGGGAGGACGCTGAAGCTTTCTTT
CDR3aa: CASSQIGREDAEAFF

v_gene: TRBV5-6
abundance: NA
d_gene: NA
j_gene: TRBJ1-5
CDR3nt: TGTGCCAGCAGCGGCAGGGTCGGGCAGCCCCAGCATTTT
CDR3aa: CASSGRVGQPQHF

v_gene: TRBV5-4
abundance: once
d_gene: NA
j_gene: TRBJ1-2
CDR3nt: TGTGCCAGCAGCCCCGAATTACAGAGCCTTAACTATGGCTACACCTTC
CDR3aa: CASSPELQSLNYGYTF

v_gene: TRBV7-2
abundance: NA
d_gene: TRBD1
j_gene: TRBJ1-3
CDR3nt: TGTGCCAGCAGCTTAGAGACAGGGAAGGCCAGCTCTGGAAACACCATATATTTT
CDR3aa: CASSLETGKASSGNTIYF

v_gene: TRBV7-3
abundance: NA
d_gene: TRBD1
j_gene: TRBJ2-6
CDR3nt: TGTGCCAGCAAAGAGGGGGCGAGTGGGGCCAACGTCCTGACTTTC
CDR3aa: CASKEGASGANVLTF

v_gene: TRBV7-2
abundance: NA
d_gene: NA
j_gene: TRBJ2-3
CDR3nt: TGTGCCAGCAGCTTGCTGTGGGTTAGGGGGAGCGGTATAGATACGCAGTATTTT
CDR3aa: CASSLLWVRGSGIDTQYF

v_gene: TRBV30
abundance: NA
d_gene: NA
j_gene: TRBJ1-6
CDR3nt: TGTGCCTGCCTCCGGACCTCCAGGGCGTATAATTCACCCCTCCACTTT
CDR3aa: CACLRTSRAYNSPLHF

v_gene: TRBV7-2
abundance: NA
d_gene: NA
j_gene: TRBJ2-7
CDR3nt: TGTGCCAGCAGCTTAGGGGGAGTTTCCTACGAGCAGTACTTC
CDR3aa: CASSLGGVSYEQYF

v_gene: TRBV19
abundance: NA
d_gene: NA
j_gene: TRBJ1-5
CDR3nt: TGTGCCAGTTCTCCCAGTCCCTTTGCCCAGCATTTT
CDR3aa: CASSPSPFAQHF

v_gene: TRBV15
abundance: NA
d_gene: NA
j_gene: TRBJ2-7
CDR3nt: TGTGCCACCAGTCTGACATTGTTGGGCGAGCAGTACTTC
CDR3aa: CATSLTLLGEQYF

v_gene: TRBV5-4
abundance: NA
d_gene: NA
j_gene: TRBJ2-1
CDR3nt: TGTGCCAGCAGCTTGGGCGGCGGGACCTGGAATGAGCAGTTCTTC
CDR3aa: CASSLGGGTWNEQFF

v_gene: TRBV6-5
abundance: NA
d_gene: TRBD1
j_gene: TRBJ1-4
CDR3nt: TGTGCCAGCAGACCCCGGGACAGGGGAAAACTGTTTTTT
CDR3aa: CASRPRDRGKLFF

v_gene: TRBV18
abundance: few
d_gene: NA
j_gene: TRBJ1-3
CDR3nt: TGTGCCAGCTCACCGGACAGCCCAGGAAACACCATATATTTT
CDR3aa: CASSPDSPGNTIYF

v_gene: TRBV27
abundance: NA
d_gene: NA
j_gene: TRBJ2-7
CDR3nt: TGTGCCAGCAGTTTAGCGGGGGCCCCCATGAAAGAGCAGTACTTC
CDR3aa: CASSLAGAPMKEQYF

v_gene: TRBV7-2
abundance: NA
d_gene: TRBD1
j_gene: TRBJ2-2
CDR3nt: TGTGCCAGCAGCCCAAGGAGGACAGGCTCCGGGGAGCTGTTTTTT
CDR3aa: CASSPRRTGSGELFF

v_gene: TRBV14
abundance: NA
d_gene: NA
j_gene: TRBJ2-3
CDR3nt: TGTGCCAGCAGCCAATTATTGTTAGATACGCAGTATTTT
CDR3aa: CASSQLLLDTQYF

v_gene: TRBV10-3
abundance: NA
d_gene: NA
j_gene: TRBJ2-7
CDR3nt: TGTGCCATCAACCGGGACATATCCTCCGAGCAGTACTTC
CDR3aa: CAINRDISSEQYF

v_gene: TRBV4-1
abundance: once
d_gene: TRBD2
j_gene: TRBJ2-2
CDR3nt: TGCGCCAGCAGCCAAGGTTTAGCGGGAGTGTCCGGGGAGCTGTTTTTT
CDR3aa: CASSQGLAGVSGELFF

v_gene: TRBV19
abundance: NA
d_gene: TRBD1
j_gene: TRBJ1-2
CDR3nt: TGTGCCAGTAGTTTGACAGGGGGCGTTGATGACTATGGCTACACCTTC
CDR3aa: CASSLTGGVDDYGYTF

v_gene: TRBV28
abundance: NA
d_gene: TRBD1
j_gene: TRBJ2-7
CDR3nt: TGTGCCAGCAGTTTTGGGGTTTCGACAGGGGGATACGAGCAGTACTTC
CDR3aa: CASSFGVSTGGYEQYF

v_gene: TRBV11-2
abundance: NA
d_gene: TRBD1
j_gene: TRBJ2-7
CDR3nt: TGTGCCAGCGGCCGGGACAGGGAAGACGAGCAGTACTTC
CDR3aa: CASGRDREDEQYF

v_gene: TRBV10-3
abundance: once
d_gene: NA
j_gene: TRBJ2-1
CDR3nt: TGTGCCATCAGTGGAACGGGAGATGAGCAGTTCTTC
CDR3aa: CAISGTGDEQFF

v_gene: TRBV11-2
abundance: few
d_gene: NA
j_gene: TRBJ2-2
CDR3nt: TGTGCCAGCAGCTTAGTTATCGGGGAGCTGTTTTTT
CDR3aa: CASSLVIGELFF

v_gene: TRBV6-1
abundance: NA
d_gene: NA
j_gene: TRBJ2-2
CDR3nt: TGTGCCAGCAGTACGGAGGGCTTCACCGGGGAGCTGTTTTTT
CDR3aa: CASSTEGFTGELFF

v_gene: TRBV5-1
abundance: NA
d_gene: TRBD2
j_gene: TRBJ2-1
CDR3nt: TGCGCCAGCAGCTTGATTAGCGGGGCTTACAATGAGCAGTTCTTC
CDR3aa: CASSLISGAYNEQFF

v_gene: TRBV5-1
abundance: NA
d_gene: NA
j_gene: TRBJ1-3
CDR3nt: TGCGCTTGCGGCACGGCCTCTGGAAACACCATATATTTT
CDR3aa: CACGTASGNTIYF

v_gene: TRBV7-9
abundance: NA
d_gene: NA
j_gene: TRBJ2-5
CDR3nt: TGTGCCAGCAGCTTAACCCGGCAGGAACGGGAGACCCAGTACTTC
CDR3aa: CASSLTRQERETQYF

v_gene: TRBV27
abundance: NA
d_gene: TRBD1
j_gene: TRBJ1-2
CDR3nt: TGTGCCAGCAGCCTCCTGACAGGGGATGATGTGATCCATGGCTACACCTTC
CDR3aa: CASSLLTGDDVIHGYTF

v_gene: TRBV5-4
abundance: NA
d_gene: NA
j_gene: TRBJ1-2
CDR3nt: TGTGCCAGCAGCTTGGCCCAGGGGTCTAGTGGCTACACCTTC
CDR3aa: CASSLAQGSSGYTF

v_gene: TRBV14
abundance: NA
d_gene: NA
j_gene: TRBJ1-2
CDR3nt: TGTGCCAGCAGCCAAGCGGGAGGCTACACCTTC
CDR3aa: CASSQAGGYTF

v_gene: TRBV5-1
abundance: NA
d_gene: NA
j_gene: TRBJ1-4
CDR3nt: TGCGCCAGCAGCCCTAGCCCTAATGAAAAACTGTTTTTT
CDR3aa: CASSPSPNEKLFF

v_gene: TRBV2
abundance: few
d_gene: NA
j_gene: TRBJ1-2
CDR3nt: TGTGCCAGCAGGGCTTATGGCTACACCTTC
CDR3aa: CASRAYGYTF

v_gene: TRBV4-3
abundance: NA
d_gene: NA
j_gene: TRBJ1-1
CDR3nt: TGCGCCAGCAGCCAAGATCGCGGGAACACTGAAGCTTTCTTT
CDR3aa: CASSQDRGNTEAFF

v_gene: TRBV4-1
abundance: NA
d_gene: TRBD2
j_gene: TRBJ2-1
CDR3nt: TGCGCCAGCAGCCAAGAATGGACTAGCGGGATCCTAAGCTCCTACAATGAGCAGTTCTTC
CDR3aa: CASSQEWTSGILSSYNEQFF

v_gene: TRBV25-1
abundance: NA
d_gene: NA
j_gene: TRBJ2-7
CDR3nt: TGTGCCAGCACTGACGGGGGGCACTACGAGCAGTACTTC
CDR3aa: CASTDGGHYEQYF

v_gene: TRBV29-1
abundance: NA
d_gene: TRBD1
j_gene: TRBJ1-2
CDR3nt: TGCAGCGTTGGATCGAACAGGGGGTACACCTTC
CDR3aa: CSVGSNRGYTF

v_gene: TRBV28
abundance: NA
d_gene: NA
j_gene: TRBJ1-5
CDR3nt: TGTGCCAGCAGTCTCGGGGGTCAGCCCCAGCATTTT
CDR3aa: CASSLGGQPQHF

v_gene: TRBV7-2
abundance: NA
d_gene: NA
j_gene: TRBJ1-2
CDR3nt: TGTGCCAGCAGCCCAAATCAGGGCTCTGGCTACACCTTC
CDR3aa: CASSPNQGSGYTF

v_gene: TRBV6-1
abundance: NA
d_gene: NA
j_gene: TRBJ2-7
CDR3nt: TGTGCCAGCAGTGCGACAGTGTTGGTGGAGCAGTACTTC
CDR3aa: CASSATVLVEQYF